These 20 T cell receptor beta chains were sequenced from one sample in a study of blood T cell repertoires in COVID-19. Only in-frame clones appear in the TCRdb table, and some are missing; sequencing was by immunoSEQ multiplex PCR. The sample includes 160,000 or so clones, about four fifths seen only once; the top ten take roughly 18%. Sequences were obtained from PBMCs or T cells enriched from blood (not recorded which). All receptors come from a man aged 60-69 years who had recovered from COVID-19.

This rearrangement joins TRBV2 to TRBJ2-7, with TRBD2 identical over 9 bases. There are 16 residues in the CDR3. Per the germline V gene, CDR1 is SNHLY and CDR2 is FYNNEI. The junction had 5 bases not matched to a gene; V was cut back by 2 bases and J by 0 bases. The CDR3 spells CASSEIAGVPSYEQYF. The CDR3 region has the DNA TGTGCCAGCAGTGAAATAGCGGGGGTACCCTCCTACGAGCAGTACTTC.

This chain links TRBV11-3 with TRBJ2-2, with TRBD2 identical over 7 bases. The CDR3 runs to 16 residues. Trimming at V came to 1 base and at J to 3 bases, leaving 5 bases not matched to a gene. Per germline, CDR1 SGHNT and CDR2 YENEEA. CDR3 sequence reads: CASSLAAGVYTGELFF. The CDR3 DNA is TGTGCCAGCAGCTTAGCGGCGGGGGTATACACCGGGGAGCTGTTTTTT.

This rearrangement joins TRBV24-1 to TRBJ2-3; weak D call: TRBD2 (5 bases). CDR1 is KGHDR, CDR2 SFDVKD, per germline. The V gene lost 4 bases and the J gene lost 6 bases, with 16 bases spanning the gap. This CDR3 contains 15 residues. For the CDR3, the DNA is TGTGCCACCAGTGACCTACTAGTAGGCCCGGATACGCAGTATTTT. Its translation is CATSDLLVGPDTQYF.

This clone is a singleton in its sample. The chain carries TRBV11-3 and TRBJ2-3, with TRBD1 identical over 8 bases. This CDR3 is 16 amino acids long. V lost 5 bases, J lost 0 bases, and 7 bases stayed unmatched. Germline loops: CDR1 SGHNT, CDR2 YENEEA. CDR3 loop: CASSLRTGLSTDTQYF. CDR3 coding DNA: TGTGCCAGCAGCCTCCGGACAGGGTTGAGCACAGATACGCAGTATTTT. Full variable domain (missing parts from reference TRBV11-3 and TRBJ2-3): EAGVVQSPRYKIIEKKQPVAFWCNPISGHNTLYWYLQNLGQGPELLIRYENEEAVDDSQLPKDRFSAERLKGVDSTLKIQPAELGDSAVYLCASSLRTGLSTDTQYFGPGTRLTVL.

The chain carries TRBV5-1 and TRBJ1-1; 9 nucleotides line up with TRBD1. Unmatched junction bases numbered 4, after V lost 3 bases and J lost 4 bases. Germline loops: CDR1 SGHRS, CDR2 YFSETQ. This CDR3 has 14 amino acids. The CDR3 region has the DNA TGCGCCAGCAGCTCACAGGGGGCGAGCACTGAAGCTTTCTTT. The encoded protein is CASSSQGASTEAFF.

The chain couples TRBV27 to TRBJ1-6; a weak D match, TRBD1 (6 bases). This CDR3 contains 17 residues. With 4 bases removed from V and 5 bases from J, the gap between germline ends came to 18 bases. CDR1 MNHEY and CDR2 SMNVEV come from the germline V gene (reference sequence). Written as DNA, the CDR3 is TGTGCCAGCAGTTCGGGATTTCGACAGGTCAATAATTCACCCCTCCACTTT. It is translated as CASSSGFRQVNNSPLHF.

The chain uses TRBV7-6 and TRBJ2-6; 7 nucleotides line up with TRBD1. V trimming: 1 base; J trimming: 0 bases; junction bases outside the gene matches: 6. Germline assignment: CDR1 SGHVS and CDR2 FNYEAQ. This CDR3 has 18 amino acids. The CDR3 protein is CASSLEGRGISGANVLTF. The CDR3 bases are TGTGCCAGCAGCTTAGAGGGCAGGGGGATCTCTGGGGCCAACGTCCTGACTTTC.

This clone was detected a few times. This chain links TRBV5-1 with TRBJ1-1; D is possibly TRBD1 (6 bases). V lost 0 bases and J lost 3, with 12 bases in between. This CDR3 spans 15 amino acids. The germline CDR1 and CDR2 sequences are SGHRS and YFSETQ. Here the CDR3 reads CASSLEQGRDTEAFF. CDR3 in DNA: TGCGCCAGCAGCTTGGAACAGGGTCGAGACACTGAAGCTTTCTTT.

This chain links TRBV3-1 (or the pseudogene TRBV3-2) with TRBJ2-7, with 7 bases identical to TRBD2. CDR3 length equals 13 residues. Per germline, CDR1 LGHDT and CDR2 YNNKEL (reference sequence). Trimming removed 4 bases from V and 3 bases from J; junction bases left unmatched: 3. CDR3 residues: CASSRAGVYEQYF. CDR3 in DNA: TGTGCCAGCAGCCGCGCGGGAGTCTACGAGCAGTACTTC.

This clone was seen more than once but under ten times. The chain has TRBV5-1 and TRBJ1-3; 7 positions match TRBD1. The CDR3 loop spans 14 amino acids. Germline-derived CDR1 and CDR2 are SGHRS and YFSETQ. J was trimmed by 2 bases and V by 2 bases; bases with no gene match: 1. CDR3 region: CASSFGQAGNTIYF. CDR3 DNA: TGCGCCAGCAGCTTTGGACAGGCTGGAAACACCATATATTTT.

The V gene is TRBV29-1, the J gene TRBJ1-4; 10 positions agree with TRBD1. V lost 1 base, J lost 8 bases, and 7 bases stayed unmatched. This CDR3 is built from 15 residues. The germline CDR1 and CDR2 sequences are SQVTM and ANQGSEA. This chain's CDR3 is CSVEGMTGGREKLFF. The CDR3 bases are TGCAGCGTTGAAGGCATGACAGGGGGCCGAGAAAAACTGTTTTTT.

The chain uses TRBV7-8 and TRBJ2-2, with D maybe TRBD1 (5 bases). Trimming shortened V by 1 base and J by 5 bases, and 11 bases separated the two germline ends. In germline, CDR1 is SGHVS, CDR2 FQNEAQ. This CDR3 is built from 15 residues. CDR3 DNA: TGTGCCAGCAGCTTAGTGACAGTAAATACCGGGGAGCTGTTTTTT. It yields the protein CASSLVTVNTGELFF.

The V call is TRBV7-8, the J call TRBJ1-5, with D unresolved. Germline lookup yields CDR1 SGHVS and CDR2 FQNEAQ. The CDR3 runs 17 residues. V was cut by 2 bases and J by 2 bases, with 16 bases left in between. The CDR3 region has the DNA TGTGCCAGCAGCTTATTTCCGGGGATTCAAGGCAATCAGCCCCAGCATTTT. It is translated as CASSLFPGIQGNQPQHF.

This chain's CDR3 is CASSLLRGGYFNEQFF. Here the CDR3 DNA reads TGTGCCAGCAGTTTACTGCGGGGGGGATACTTCAATGAGCAGTTCTTC. The V call is TRBV27, the J call TRBJ2-1; TRBD2 matches at 9 bases. With V trimmed by 2 bases and J by 6 bases, 8 bases remained unmatched. Germline V lookup: CDR1 MNHEY, CDR2 SMNVEV (reference sequence). This CDR3 has 16 residues.

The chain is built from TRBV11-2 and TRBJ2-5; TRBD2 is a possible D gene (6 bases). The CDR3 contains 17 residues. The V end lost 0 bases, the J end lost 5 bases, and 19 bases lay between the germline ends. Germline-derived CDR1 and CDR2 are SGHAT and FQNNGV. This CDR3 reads CASSLDSLATSRETQYF. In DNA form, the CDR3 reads TGTGCCAGCAGCTTAGATTCCCTAGCGACGAGTAGGGAGACCCAGTACTTC. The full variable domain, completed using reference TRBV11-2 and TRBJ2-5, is EAGVAQSPRYKIIEKRQSVAFWCNPISGHATLYWYQQILGQGPKLLIQFQNNGVVDDSQLPKDRFSAERLKGVDSTLKIQPAKLEDSAVYLCASSLDSLATSRETQYFGPGTRLLVL.

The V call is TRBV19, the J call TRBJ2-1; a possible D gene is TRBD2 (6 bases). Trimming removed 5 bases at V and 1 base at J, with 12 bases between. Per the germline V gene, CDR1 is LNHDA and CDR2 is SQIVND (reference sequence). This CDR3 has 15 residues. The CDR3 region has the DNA TGTGCCAGTAGTTTTCGACTAGTTTCCTACAATGAGCAGTTCTTC. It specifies CASSFRLVSYNEQFF. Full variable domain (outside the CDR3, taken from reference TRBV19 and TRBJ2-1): DGGITQSPKYLFRKEGQNVTLSCEQNLNHDAMYWYRQDPGQGLRLIYYSQIVNDFQKGDIAEGYSVSREKKESFPLTVTSAQKNPTAFYLCASSFRLVSYNEQFFGPGTRLTVL.

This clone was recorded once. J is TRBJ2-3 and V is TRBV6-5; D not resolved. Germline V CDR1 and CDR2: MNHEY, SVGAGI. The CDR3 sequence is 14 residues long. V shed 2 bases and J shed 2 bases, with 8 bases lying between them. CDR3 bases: TGTGCCAGCAGTTACGGCGGATCCACAGATACGCAGTATTTT. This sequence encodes CASSYGGSTDTQYF.

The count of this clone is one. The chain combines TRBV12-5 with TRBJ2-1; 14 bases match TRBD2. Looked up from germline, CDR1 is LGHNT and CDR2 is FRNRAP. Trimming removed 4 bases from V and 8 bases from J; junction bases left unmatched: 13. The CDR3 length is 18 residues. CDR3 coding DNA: TGTGCTAGTGGTTCCCCGGCGGGGACTAGCGGGAGTCTCTATGAGCAGTTCTTC. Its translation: CASGSPAGTSGSLYEQFF.

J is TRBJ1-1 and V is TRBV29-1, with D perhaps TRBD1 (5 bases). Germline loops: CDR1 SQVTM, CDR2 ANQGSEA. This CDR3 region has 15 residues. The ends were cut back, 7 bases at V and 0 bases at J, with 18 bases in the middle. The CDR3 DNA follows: TGCAGCGCCGGGGGTGGCGAGCCCATGAACACTGAAGCTTTCTTT. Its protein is CSAGGGEPMNTEAFF.

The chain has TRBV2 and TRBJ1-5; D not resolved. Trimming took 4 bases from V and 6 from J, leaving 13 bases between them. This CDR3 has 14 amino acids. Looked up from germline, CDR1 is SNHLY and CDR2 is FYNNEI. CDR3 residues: CASSVRTGGQPQHF. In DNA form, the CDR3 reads TGTGCCAGCAGTGTAAGAACGGGAGGTCAGCCCCAGCATTTT.